This T cell receptor (beta chain) was captured in a study of cytomegalovirus exposure and HLA in healthy donors. CDR3 length: 14 residues. The V and J ends lost 4 bases and 0 bases respectively, with 8 bases between them. Germline V lookup: CDR1 SGDLS, CDR2 YYNGEE. 13 Jbeta primers and 60 Vbeta primers were used for the PCR. TCRdb's copy holds only in-frame clones and misses some; the assay was immunoSEQ multiplex PCR. This table holds roughly 260,000 clones, roughly 81% found once. A word on this clone: Its antigen is not known.

Study-wide results and caveats: Among immune exposure information, only CMV serostatus was available. Data from an earlier analysis indicated that most TCR beta V segments were productive either about 87% or about 30% of the time.

Sequenced sample: PBMCs. The sequence was collected from a woman between 40 and 55 years old in good health and CMV-seropositive. The rearrangement uses TRBV9 and TRBJ1-5; D gene ambiguous. Here the CDR3 reads CASSSTGSNQPQHF. The CDR3 DNA follows: TGTGCCAGCAGCTCTACGGGTAGCAATCAGCCCCAGCATTTT.